The text below deals with one TCR beta chain. Authors' analysis steps: From reference gene primer amplification, estimates of nucleated cell counts were derived. TCRdb's copy holds only in-frame clones and misses some; the assay was immunoSEQ multiplex PCR. V and J calls and clone size are copied from that table; D and trimming were computed from the DNA. The sample consists of roughly 480,000 clones, 85% to 90% of them appearing once. The record originates from a study of blood T cell repertoires in COVID-19. Overall study context: Sample material is recorded as cDNA or gDNA derived from T cells, B-cell-depleted T cells, or PBMCs.

This CDR3 has 14 residues. Germline V gene sequence: CDR1 GTSNPN, CDR2 SVGIG (reference sequence). Trimming removed 3 bases from V and 4 bases from J, with 15 bases in between. The sample comprised peripheral blood. V usage is TRBV30 and J usage is TRBJ2-5; TRBD2 might be the D (6 bases). This clonotype was obtained from a man between 18 and 35 years old with COVID-19, enrolled during active disease. CDR3 protein: CAWSLTGLLETQYF. In nucleotides, the CDR3 is TGTGCCTGGAGCCTGACTGGACTACTAGAGACCCAGTACTTC. The full variable domain, in which reference TRBV30 and TRBJ2-5 provide the parts outside the CDR3, is SQTIHQWPATLVQPVGSPLSLECTVEGTSNPNLYWYRQAAGRGLQLLFYSVGIGQISSEVPQNLSASRPQDRQFILSSKKLLLSDSGFYLCAWSLTGLLETQYFGPGTRLLVL.